This T cell receptor beta chain is drawn from a study of T-cell memory formation after mild COVID-19. Background on the study: TCR clusters showed largely donor specificity. General study results and limits: Pre-infection memory held some responding clones, suggesting pre-existing cross-reactive T cells responded. A second wave expanding day 15 to 37 was CD4+-biased; contracting clones were balanced. The second-wave clones peaking on day 37 were not confirmed as SARS-CoV-2-specific.

TCRdb re-called the 5' RACE reads with MiXCR, one entry per CDR3 protein. This table has about 260,000 distinct CDR3 sequences, approximately 16% appearing once. There are a few counts of this clonotype. The antigen remains undetermined. This CDR3 is 15 amino acids long. Unmatched junction bases numbered 7, after V lost 3 bases and J lost 7 bases. This clonotype was obtained from a man aged 18 to 29 who had mild COVID-19 (a few samples of this study predate the infection). Cell type and time point are not known. The chain recombines TRBV12-3 or TRBV12-4 with TRBJ2-5, with 11 bases that match TRBD1. Sequencing was performed on PBMCs or a T cell subset sorted from them (not recorded which). This chain's CDR3 is CASSFRTGGVGTQYF. CDR3 bases: TGTGCCAGCAGTTTCCGGACAGGGGGCGTGGGGACCCAGTACTTC.